These 28 T cell receptor beta chains came from one sample sequenced in a study of blood T cell repertoires in COVID-19. Generated by immunoSEQ multiplex PCR, the TCRdb table keeps only in-frame clones and is missing some. The data show fewer than 350,000 clones, about nine tenths seen once. Sequences were obtained from PBMCs or T cells enriched from blood (not recorded which). The receptors come from a woman aged 25-40 years who had been exposed to COVID-19.

The J gene is TRBJ2-2, the V gene TRBV7-3; the match to TRBD1 covers 7 bases. CDR1 is SGHTA and CDR2 is FQGTGA in the germline V gene. The CDR3 has 15 residues. J lost 5 bases, V lost 4 bases, and 7 bases had no gene match. CDR3 in DNA: TGTGCCAGCAGCTCCCGACAGGGTGGAACCGGGGAGCTGTTTTTT. Its translation: CASSSRQGGTGELFF.

V usage is TRBV28 and J usage is TRBJ1-5; TRBD1 matches at 8 bases. Germline CDR1 MDHEN, CDR2 SYDVKM. There are 14 residues in the CDR3. V was clipped by 5 bases and J by 5 bases; unmatched bases: 5. The CDR3 bases are TGTGCCAGCAGTCCCGGGACAGGTCATCAGCCCCAGCATTTT. Protein product: CASSPGTGHQPQHF.

This clone has a handful of counts. This chain links TRBV11-3 with TRBJ2-3; a weak D match, TRBD2 (6 bases). The CDR3 is 15 amino acids. The germline V and J ends were trimmed by 5 bases and 0 bases, with 12 bases remaining between them. Germline-derived CDR1 and CDR2 are SGHNT and YENEEA. The CDR3 here is CASSRGTVSTDTQYF. The CDR3 region has the DNA TGTGCCAGCAGCCGAGGGACTGTAAGCACAGATACGCAGTATTTT.

The rearrangement links TRBV7-3 to TRBJ2-1; 11 bases are a match to TRBD1. V shed 5 bases and J 8 bases; nucleotides not matched to a gene: 5. CDR3 length: 14 residues. Germline lookup yields CDR1 SGHTA and CDR2 FQGTGA. The CDR3 DNA is TGTGCCAGCAGCCCAGGACAGGGGGCCTATGAGCAGTTCTTC. This codes for CASSPGQGAYEQFF.

This chain links TRBV2 with TRBJ2-1; 10 positions match TRBD2. The V gene end was trimmed by 3 bases and the J gene end by 8 bases; junction bases not matched to a gene: 4. The CDR3 is made up of 14 amino acids. Germline lookup yields CDR1 SNHLY and CDR2 FYNNEI. In DNA, the CDR3 is TGTGCCAGCAGTGAGGCTAGCGGGAGTCATGAGCAGTTCTTC. Translation: CASSEASGSHEQFF.

This clone has just one count. This chain joins TRBV5-6 and TRBJ1-4; D unclear. The V gene lost 0 bases and the J gene lost 8 bases, with 11 bases spanning the gap. The germline gives CDR1 SGHDT, CDR2 YYEEEE. This CDR3 spans 14 amino acids. CDR3 protein: CASSLAPGEEKLFF. The CDR3, as DNA: TGTGCCAGCAGCTTGGCCCCGGGAGAAGAAAAACTGTTTTTT. Using reference TRBV5-6 and TRBJ1-4 for the parts outside the CDR3, the full variable domain is DAGVTQSPTHLIKTRGQQVTLRCSPKSGHDTVSWYQQALGQGPQFIFQYYEEEERQRGNFPDRFSGHQFPNYSSELNVNALLLGDSALYLCASSLAPGEEKLFFGSGTQLSVL.

This chain uses TRBV3-1 (or the pseudogene TRBV3-2) with TRBJ1-3; maybe TRBD1 (5 bases). Trimming took 1 base from V and 4 from J, leaving 11 bases between them. The CDR3 has 15 amino acids. Germline CDR1 LGHDT, CDR2 YNNKEL (reference sequence). The CDR3 nucleotides read TGTGCCAGCAGCCAAGGCGGGGCTGGGGGAAACACCATATATTTT. Translation gives CASSQGGAGGNTIYF.

The V gene is TRBV6-4, the J gene TRBJ2-5; tentatively, D is TRBD1 (6 bases). CDR1 and CDR2 (germline): MRHNA, SNTAGT. Trimming left V 5 bases short and J 4 bases short, with 11 bases between. CDR3 size: 13 residues. DNA for the CDR3: TGTGCCAGCAGTAAAGAAGGGGGAGAGACCCAGTACTTC. Protein sequence: CASSKEGGETQYF.

The CDR3 nucleotides are TGTGCCACCAGTGACCGGACTTATAACACCGGGGAGCTGTTTTTT. It encodes CATSDRTYNTGELFF. The chain carries TRBV24-1 and TRBJ2-2; weak D call: TRBD2 (5 bases). V was shortened by 4 bases and J by 2 bases, with 10 bases between the two germline ends. CDR3 length: 15 amino acids. Germline V lookup: CDR1 KGHDR, CDR2 SFDVKD.

The CDR3 nucleotides read TGTGCCAGCAGCGCACAGGGGGAAGTCGGCTACACCTTC. It translates to CASSAQGEVGYTF. The chain recombines TRBV7-3 with TRBJ1-2; 8 nucleotides match TRBD1. The CDR3 is made up of 13 amino acids. After removal of 5 bases from V and 8 bases from J, the junction contained 7 bases not matched to a gene. Germline V CDR1 and CDR2: SGHTA, FQGTGA.

V is TRBV19 and J is TRBJ1-4, with D possibly TRBD1 on 5 matching bases. V lost 8 bases and J lost 7, with 26 bases in between. The germline CDR1 and CDR2 sequences are LNHDA and SQIVND (reference sequence). The CDR3 spans 17 residues. The DNA for the CDR3 is TGTGCCAGTGACGATGGGCCTCAGGGTAGCGGGGGTGAAAAACTGTTTTTT. The encoded protein is CASDDGPQGSGGEKLFF.

V and J are TRBV29-1 and TRBJ2-1; D ambiguous. The V end was cut by 4 bases, the J end by 0 bases, with 10 bases between. The CDR3 is made up of 14 amino acids. In germline, CDR1 is SQVTM, CDR2 ANQGSEA. The CDR3 sequence is CSVGRMVSYNEQFF. CDR3 sequence (DNA): TGCAGCGTTGGGCGGATGGTCTCCTACAATGAGCAGTTCTTC.

This chain uses TRBV18 with TRBJ2-3; the D is unclear. This CDR3 is 13 amino acids long. With 3 bases removed from V and 3 bases from J, the gap between germline ends came to 7 bases. Germline assignment: CDR1 KGHSH and CDR2 LQKENI. CDR3 region: CASSPGTTDTQYF. CDR3 coding DNA: TGTGCCAGCTCACCGGGCACGACAGATACGCAGTATTTT.

The genes are TRBV28 and TRBJ1-3; 7 bases align to TRBD1. CDR1 and CDR2 (germline): MDHEN, SYDVKM. Germline trimming cut 3 bases from V and 0 bases from J; bases unmatched to any gene: 8. The CDR3 runs 17 residues. The CDR3 coding sequence is TGTGCCAGCAGTTTGAGCCCAGGGGGGTTCTCTGGAAACACCATATATTTT. Protein: CASSLSPGGFSGNTIYF.

This chain links TRBV10-2 with TRBJ2-1; possible D gene TRBD2, 5 bases. The CDR3 is made up of 16 amino acids. V was cut by 0 bases and J by 4 bases, with 13 bases left in between. Looked up from germline, CDR1 is WSHSY and CDR2 is SAAADI. The CDR3, as DNA: TGCGCCAGCAGTGAGTCGCCAGCTAGAGGGTACAATGAGCAGTTCTTC. Translating it yields CASSESPARGYNEQFF.

The J gene is TRBJ2-7, the V gene TRBV6-6; possible D gene TRBD1, 5 bases. Trimming pared 0 bases from V and 6 bases from J, leaving 15 bases between. Germline loops: CDR1 MNHNY, CDR2 SVGAGI (reference sequence). The CDR3 has 15 residues. The CDR3 reads CASSYSRQGGGEQYF. In DNA form, the CDR3 reads TGTGCCAGCAGTTACTCGAGGCAGGGTGGCGGCGAGCAGTACTTC.

V and J are TRBV25-1 and TRBJ1-1, with D unresolved. The CDR3 spans 14 residues. V was shortened by 1 base and J by 3 bases, with 9 bases between the two germline ends. Germline CDR1 and CDR2: MGHDK and SYGVNS. The CDR3 DNA reads TGTGCCAGCAGTGAATCCTGGGGAGACACTGAAGCTTTCTTT. As protein: CASSESWGDTEAFF.

This rearrangement joins TRBV18 to TRBJ1-2, with a tentative D call TRBD1 (5 bases). The CDR3 length is 16 residues. Trimming removed 3 bases at V and 5 bases at J, with 19 bases between. Germline V gene sequence: CDR1 KGHSH, CDR2 LQKENI. CDR3 residues: CASSPSGGADDYGYTF. In DNA, the CDR3 is TGTGCCAGCTCACCCTCGGGGGGAGCCGACGATTATGGCTACACCTTC.

This clone was observed a single time. The V call is TRBV5-6, the J call TRBJ2-2; possible D gene TRBD2, 6 bases. Germline-derived CDR1 and CDR2 are SGHDT and YYEEEE. This CDR3 spans 16 amino acids. V lost 3 bases, J lost 4 bases, and 16 bases lay in between. This CDR3 reads CASSSRPGVITGELFF. The CDR3 DNA is TGTGCCAGCAGCTCCCGTCCGGGGGTAATCACCGGGGAGCTGTTTTTT. The variable domain in full, completed from reference TRBV5-6 and TRBJ2-2, reads DAGVTQSPTHLIKTRGQQVTLRCSPKSGHDTVSWYQQALGQGPQFIFQYYEEEERQRGNFPDRFSGHQFPNYSSELNVNALLLGDSALYLCASSSRPGVITGELFFGEGSRLTVL.

J is TRBJ2-1 and V is TRBV7-9; 15 nucleotides line up with TRBD2. This CDR3 region has 14 residues. V shed 3 bases, J shed 10 bases, and the junction held 1 base outside the gene matches. The germline CDR1 and CDR2 sequences are SEHNR and FQNEAQ (reference sequence). In DNA, the CDR3 is TGTGCCAGCAGCTTGGGACTAGCGGGAGGCGAGCAGTTCTTC. This codes for CASSLGLAGGEQFF.

The chain joins TRBV10-1 to TRBJ1-1; a weak D match, TRBD1 (5 bases). CDR3 length: 12 residues. V was cut by 4 bases and J by 3 bases, with 6 bases left in between. Germline values: CDR1 WNHNN, CDR2 SYGVQD (reference sequence). The CDR3: CASSGQHTEAFF. The CDR3 DNA follows: TGCGCCAGCAGTGGACAGCACACTGAAGCTTTCTTT.

The V gene is TRBV5-1, the J gene TRBJ2-3; D might be TRBD1 (6 bases). There are 17 residues in the CDR3. V dropped 1 base and J dropped 2 bases, with 17 bases sitting between them. In germline, CDR1 is SGHRS, CDR2 YFSETQ. CDR3 sequence: CASSLFGIGGFTDTQYF. The CDR3 nucleotides are TGCGCCAGCAGCTTGTTTGGGATAGGGGGATTCACAGATACGCAGTATTTT.

The sample holds a few counts of this clone. The same CDR3 is also encoded by other DNA sequences in this sample. The chain uses TRBV19 and TRBJ1-1; D ambiguous. This CDR3 comprises 13 residues. CDR1 LNHDA and CDR2 SQIVND come from the germline V gene (reference sequence). Trimming took 2 bases from V and 1 from J, leaving 5 bases between them. CDR3 residues: CASSITGNTEAFF. Written as DNA, the CDR3 is TGTGCCAGTAGTATAACGGGGAACACTGAAGCTTTCTTT.

There are many counts of this clone. The gene calls are TRBV2 and TRBJ2-1, with 8 bases identical to TRBD1. This CDR3 has 14 amino acids. V was pared by 9 bases and J by 7 bases, with 11 bases of the junction left unmatched. CDR1 and CDR2 from the germline V gene are SNHLY and FYNNEI. CDR3 sequence: CASFPGTGSNEQFF. For the CDR3, the DNA is TGTGCCAGTTTCCCCGGGACAGGCTCAAATGAGCAGTTCTTC.

The rearrangement joins TRBV3-1 (or the pseudogene TRBV3-2) to TRBJ2-6, with 7 positions matching TRBD2. The CDR3 is 18 residues long. V lost 1 base to trimming and J lost 2 bases; unmatched junction nucleotides: 8. From germline, CDR1 is LGHDT and CDR2 YNNKEL (reference sequence). CDR3 in DNA: TGTGCCAGCAGCCAAGGACCCGCGGGAGTTGCTGGGGCCAACGTCCTGACTTTC. Its protein product is CASSQGPAGVAGANVLTF.

This clone was seen only a few times. The chain is built from TRBV6-4 and TRBJ2-3, with D perhaps TRBD2 (5 bases). The CDR3 runs 15 residues. Trimming took off 3 bases at V and 6 bases at J, with 16 bases between the two ends. In germline, CDR1 is MRHNA, CDR2 SNTAGT. The DNA of the CDR3 is TGTGCCAGCAGTGAGGGGAGTGTTTCGACCGATACGCAGTATTTT. It yields the protein CASSEGSVSTDTQYF.

The chain uses TRBV6-6 and TRBJ2-5; 8 nucleotides align to TRBD2. Unmatched junction bases numbered 9, after V lost 4 bases and J lost 2 bases. Germline CDR1 is MNHNY and CDR2 is SVGAGI (reference sequence). The CDR3 has 16 residues. CDR3 sequence: CASSSGRRGGQETQYF. CDR3 DNA: TGTGCCAGCAGTTCGGGACGTCGGGGGGGACAAGAGACCCAGTACTTC.

This clone was picked up one time. The rearrangement links TRBV28 to TRBJ1-2, with D tentatively TRBD1 (6 bases). Trimming removed 6 bases at V and 7 bases at J, with 21 bases between. There are 15 residues in the CDR3. Germline assignment: CDR1 MDHEN and CDR2 SYDVKM. The CDR3 region is CASRVSLYRDSGYTF. The CDR3 DNA follows: TGTGCCAGCAGAGTTTCCCTCTACAGGGATTCTGGCTACACCTTC.